This T cell receptor (beta chain) was found in a study of blood T cell repertoires in COVID-19. Study as a whole: In each case, the material was cDNA or gDNA derived from T cells, B-cell-depleted T cells, or PBMCs.

Original handling: It was from reference gene primer amplification that nucleated cell counts were estimated. Repertoires were generated with immunoSEQ multiplex PCR, while TCRdb's copy carries only in-frame clones and drops some. From that table come the V and J calls and clone size; the DNA was used to work out D and trimming. This sample has about 180,000 clones, with 70% to 90% found just once. The sequenced sample consisted of peripheral blood. The origin of this receptor is a woman aged 25 to 39 with active or convalescent COVID-19.

The CDR3 protein is CASSSLQIAGNYGYTF. DNA for the CDR3: TGTGCCAGCAGCTCACTCCAGATCGCGGGCAACTATGGCTACACCTTC. V usage is TRBV7-9 and J usage is TRBJ1-2; D gene uncertain. This CDR3 comprises 16 residues. From germline, CDR1 is SEHNR and CDR2 FQNEAQ (reference sequence). Trimming removed 4 bases at V and 2 bases at J, with 17 bases between.